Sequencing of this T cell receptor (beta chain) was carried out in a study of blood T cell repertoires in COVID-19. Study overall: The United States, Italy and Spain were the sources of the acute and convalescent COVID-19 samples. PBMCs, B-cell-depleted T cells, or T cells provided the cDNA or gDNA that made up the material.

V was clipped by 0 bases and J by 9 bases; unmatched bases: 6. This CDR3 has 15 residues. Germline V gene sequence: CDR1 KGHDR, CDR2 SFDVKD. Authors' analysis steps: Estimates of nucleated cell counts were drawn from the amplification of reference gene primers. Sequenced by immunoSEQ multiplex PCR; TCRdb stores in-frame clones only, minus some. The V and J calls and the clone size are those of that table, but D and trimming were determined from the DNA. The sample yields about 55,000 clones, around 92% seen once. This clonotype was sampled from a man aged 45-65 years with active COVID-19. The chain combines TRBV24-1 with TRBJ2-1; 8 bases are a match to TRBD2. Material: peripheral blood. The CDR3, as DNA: TGTGCCACCAGTGATTTGCGGGAGGGCCGGGGTGAGCAGTTCTTC. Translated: CATSDLREGRGEQFF.